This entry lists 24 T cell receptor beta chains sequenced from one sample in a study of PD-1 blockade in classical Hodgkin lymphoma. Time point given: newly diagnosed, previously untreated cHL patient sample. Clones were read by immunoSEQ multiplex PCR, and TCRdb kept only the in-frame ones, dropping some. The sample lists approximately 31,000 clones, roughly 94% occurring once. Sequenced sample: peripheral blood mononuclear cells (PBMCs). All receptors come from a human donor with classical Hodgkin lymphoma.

The CDR3 coding sequence is TGCGCCAGCAGCCAAGATTTAGACAGCTACTATGGCTACACCTTC. Protein: CASSQDLDSYYGYTF. The chain uses TRBV4-3 and TRBJ1-2; D perhaps matches TRBD1 (5 bases). V was pared by 0 bases and J by 3 bases, with 11 bases between. Germline CDR1 reads LGHNA; CDR2 reads YSLEER. The CDR3 runs 15 residues.

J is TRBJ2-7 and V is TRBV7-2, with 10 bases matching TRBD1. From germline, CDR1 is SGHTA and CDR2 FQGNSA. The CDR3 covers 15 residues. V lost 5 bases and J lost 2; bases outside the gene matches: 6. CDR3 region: CASSPSGTGAYEQYF. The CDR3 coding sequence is TGTGCCAGCAGCCCCTCCGGGACAGGGGCCTACGAGCAGTACTTC.

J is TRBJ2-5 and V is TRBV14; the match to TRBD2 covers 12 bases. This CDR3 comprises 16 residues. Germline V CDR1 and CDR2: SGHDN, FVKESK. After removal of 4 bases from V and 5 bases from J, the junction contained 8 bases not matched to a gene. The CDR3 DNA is TGTGCCAGCAGCCCATCGAGACTAGCGGGAGTCGAGACCCAGTACTTC. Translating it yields CASSPSRLAGVETQYF.

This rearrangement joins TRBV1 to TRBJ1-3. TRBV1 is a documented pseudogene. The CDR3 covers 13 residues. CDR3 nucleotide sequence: TGCACCAGCAGCCAAGATCCCCAAGACACCATATATTTT. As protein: CTSSQDPQDTIYF.

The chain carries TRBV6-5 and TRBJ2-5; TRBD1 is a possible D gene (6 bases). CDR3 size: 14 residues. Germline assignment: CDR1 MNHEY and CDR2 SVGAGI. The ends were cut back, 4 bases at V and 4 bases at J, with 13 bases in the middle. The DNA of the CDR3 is TGTGCCAGCAGTTCCACAGGGCCACGAGAGACCCAGTACTTC. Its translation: CASSSTGPRETQYF.

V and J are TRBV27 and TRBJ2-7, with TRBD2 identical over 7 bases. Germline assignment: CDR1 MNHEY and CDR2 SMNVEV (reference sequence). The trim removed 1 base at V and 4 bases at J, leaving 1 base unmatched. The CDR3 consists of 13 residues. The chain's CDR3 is CASSLWGGYEQYF. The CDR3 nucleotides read TGTGCCAGCAGTTTATGGGGGGGGTACGAGCAGTACTTC.

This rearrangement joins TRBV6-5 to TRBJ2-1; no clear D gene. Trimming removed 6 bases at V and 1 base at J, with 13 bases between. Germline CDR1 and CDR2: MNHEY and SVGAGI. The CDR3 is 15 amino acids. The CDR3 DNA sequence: TGTGCCAGCAGCTTGGACCGAGGTTCCTACAATGAGCAGTTCTTC. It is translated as CASSLDRGSYNEQFF.

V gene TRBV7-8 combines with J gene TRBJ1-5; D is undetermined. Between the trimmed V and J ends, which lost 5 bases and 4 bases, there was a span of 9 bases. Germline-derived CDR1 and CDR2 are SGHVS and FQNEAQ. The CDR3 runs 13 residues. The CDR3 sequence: CASSARPNQPQHF. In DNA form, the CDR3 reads TGTGCCAGCAGCGCCCGACCAAATCAGCCCCAGCATTTT.

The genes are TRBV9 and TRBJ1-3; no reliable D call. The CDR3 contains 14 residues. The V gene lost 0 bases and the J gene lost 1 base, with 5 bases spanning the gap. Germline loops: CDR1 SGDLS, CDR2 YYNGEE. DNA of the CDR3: TGTGCCAGCAGCGTAGGGCAGTCTGGAAACACCATATATTTT. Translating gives CASSVGQSGNTIYF.

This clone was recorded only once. The CDR3 DNA is TGCGCCAGCAGCCAAACCCCCTTCCTGGGAAACACTGAAGCTTTCTTT. As protein: CASSQTPFLGNTEAFF. This chain uses TRBV4-1 with TRBJ1-1; unclear D gene. Germline V gene sequence: CDR1 MGHRA, CDR2 YSYEKL. The CDR3 totals 16 residues. With 2 bases removed from V and 2 bases from J, the gap between germline ends came to 15 bases.

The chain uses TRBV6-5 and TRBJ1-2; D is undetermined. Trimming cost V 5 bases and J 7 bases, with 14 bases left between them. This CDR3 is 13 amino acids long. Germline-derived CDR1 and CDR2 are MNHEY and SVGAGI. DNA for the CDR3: TGTGCCAGCAGTCAACCCCTGCAGTCTGGCTACACCTTC. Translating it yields CASSQPLQSGYTF.

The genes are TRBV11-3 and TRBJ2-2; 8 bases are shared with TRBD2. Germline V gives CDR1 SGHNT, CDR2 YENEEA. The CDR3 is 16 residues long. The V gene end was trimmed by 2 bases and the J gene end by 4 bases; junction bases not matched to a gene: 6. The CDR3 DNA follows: TGTGCCAGCAGCTTAATGTCCCTAGCGGGCACCGGGGAGCTGTTTTTT. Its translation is CASSLMSLAGTGELFF.

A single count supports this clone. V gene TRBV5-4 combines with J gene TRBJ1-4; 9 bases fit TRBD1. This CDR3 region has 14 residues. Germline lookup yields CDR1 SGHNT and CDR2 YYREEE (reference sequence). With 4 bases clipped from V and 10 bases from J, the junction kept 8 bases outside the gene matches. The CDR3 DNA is TGTGCCAGCAGCCCGGGACAGGGAGGATCAAAACTGTTTTTT. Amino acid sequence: CASSPGQGGSKLFF.

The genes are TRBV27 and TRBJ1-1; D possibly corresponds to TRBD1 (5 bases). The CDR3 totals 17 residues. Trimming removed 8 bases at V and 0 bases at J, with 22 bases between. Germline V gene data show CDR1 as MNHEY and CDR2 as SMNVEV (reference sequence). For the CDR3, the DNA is TGTGCCAGCGGTCCCGGGACTTTCCGGAGATTGAACACTGAAGCTTTCTTT. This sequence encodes CASGPGTFRRLNTEAFF.

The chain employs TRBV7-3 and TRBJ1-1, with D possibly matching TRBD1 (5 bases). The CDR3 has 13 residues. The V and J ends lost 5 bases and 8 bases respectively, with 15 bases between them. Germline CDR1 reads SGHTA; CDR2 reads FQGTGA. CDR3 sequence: CASSLRDREEAFF. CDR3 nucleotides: TGTGCCAGCAGCCTGAGGGACCGGGAGGAAGCTTTCTTT.

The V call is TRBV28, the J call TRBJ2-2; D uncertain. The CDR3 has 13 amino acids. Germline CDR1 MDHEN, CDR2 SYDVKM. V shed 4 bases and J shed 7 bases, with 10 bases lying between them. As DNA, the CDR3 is TGTGCCAGCAGTTCCATGGACGGCGGGGAGCTGTTTTTT. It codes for CASSSMDGGELFF.

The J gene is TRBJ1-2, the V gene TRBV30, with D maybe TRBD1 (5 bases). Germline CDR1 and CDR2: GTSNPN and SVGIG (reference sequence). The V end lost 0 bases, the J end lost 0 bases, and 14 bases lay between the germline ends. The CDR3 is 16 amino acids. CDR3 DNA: TGTGCCTGGAGTGTACGTCTGGACACTTCTAACTATGGCTACACCTTC. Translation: CAWSVRLDTSNYGYTF.

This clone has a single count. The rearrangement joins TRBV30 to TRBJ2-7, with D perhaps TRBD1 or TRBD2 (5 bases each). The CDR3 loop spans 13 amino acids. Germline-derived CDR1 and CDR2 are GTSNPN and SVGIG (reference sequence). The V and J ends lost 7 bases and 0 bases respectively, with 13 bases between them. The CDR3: CASGTKSSYEQYF. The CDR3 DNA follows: TGTGCCTCCGGGACCAAAAGCTCCTACGAGCAGTACTTC.

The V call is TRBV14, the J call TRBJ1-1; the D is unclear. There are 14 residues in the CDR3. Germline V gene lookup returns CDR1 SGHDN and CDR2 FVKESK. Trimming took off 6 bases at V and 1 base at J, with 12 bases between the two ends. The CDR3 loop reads CASSLLTPNTEAFF. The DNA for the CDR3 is TGTGCCAGCAGTTTACTCACTCCGAACACTGAAGCTTTCTTT.

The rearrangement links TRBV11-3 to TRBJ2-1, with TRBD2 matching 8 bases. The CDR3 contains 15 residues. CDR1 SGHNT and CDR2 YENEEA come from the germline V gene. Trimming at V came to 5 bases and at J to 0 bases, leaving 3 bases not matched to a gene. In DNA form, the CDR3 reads TGTGCCAGCAGCGCCAGCGGGAGCTCCTACAATGAGCAGTTCTTC. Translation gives CASSASGSSYNEQFF.

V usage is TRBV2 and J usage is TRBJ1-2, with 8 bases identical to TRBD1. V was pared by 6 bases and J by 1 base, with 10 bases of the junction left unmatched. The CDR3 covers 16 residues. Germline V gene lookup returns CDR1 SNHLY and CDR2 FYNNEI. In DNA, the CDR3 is TGTGCCAGCAGCCCCGGACAGGGAGACGTTAACTATGGCTACACCTTC. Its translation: CASSPGQGDVNYGYTF.

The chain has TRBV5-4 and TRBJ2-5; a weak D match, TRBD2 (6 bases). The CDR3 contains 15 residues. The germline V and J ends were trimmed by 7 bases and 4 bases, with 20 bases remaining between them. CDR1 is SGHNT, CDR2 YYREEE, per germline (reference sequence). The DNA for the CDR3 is TGTGCCAGCTCTCTGGCGGGGCTTGGAGGAGAGACCCAGTACTTC. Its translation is CASSLAGLGGETQYF.

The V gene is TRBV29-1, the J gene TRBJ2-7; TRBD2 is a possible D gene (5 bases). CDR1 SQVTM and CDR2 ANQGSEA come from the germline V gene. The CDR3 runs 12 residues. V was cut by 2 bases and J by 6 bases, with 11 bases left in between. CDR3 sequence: CSVESGAREQYF. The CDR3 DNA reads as TGCAGCGTTGAAAGCGGTGCTCGCGAGCAGTACTTC.

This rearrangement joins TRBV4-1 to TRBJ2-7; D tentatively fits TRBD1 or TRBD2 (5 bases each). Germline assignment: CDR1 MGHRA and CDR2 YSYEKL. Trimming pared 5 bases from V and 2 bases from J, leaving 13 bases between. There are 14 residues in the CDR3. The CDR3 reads CASSSGTAPYEQYF. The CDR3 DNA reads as TGCGCCAGCAGCTCCGGGACGGCTCCCTACGAGCAGTACTTC.